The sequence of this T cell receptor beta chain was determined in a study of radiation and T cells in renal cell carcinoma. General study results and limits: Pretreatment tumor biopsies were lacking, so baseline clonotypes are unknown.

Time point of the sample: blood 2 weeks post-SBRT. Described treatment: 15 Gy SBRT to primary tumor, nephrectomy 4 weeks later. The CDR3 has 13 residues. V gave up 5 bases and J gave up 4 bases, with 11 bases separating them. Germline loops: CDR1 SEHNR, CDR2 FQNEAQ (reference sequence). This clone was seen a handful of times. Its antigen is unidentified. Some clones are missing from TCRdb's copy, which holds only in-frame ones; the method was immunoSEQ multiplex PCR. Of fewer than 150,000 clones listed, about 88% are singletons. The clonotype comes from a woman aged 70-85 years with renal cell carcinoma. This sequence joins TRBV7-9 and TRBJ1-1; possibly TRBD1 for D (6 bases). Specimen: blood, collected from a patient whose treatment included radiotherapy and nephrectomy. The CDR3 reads CASSPGQTTEAFF. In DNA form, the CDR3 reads TGTGCCAGCAGCCCAGGACAGACCACTGAAGCTTTCTTT. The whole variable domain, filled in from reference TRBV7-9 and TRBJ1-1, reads DTGVSQNPRHKITKRGQNVTFRCDPISEHNRLYWYRQTLGQGPEFLTYFQNEAQLEKSRLLSDRFSAERPKGSFSTLEIQRTEQGDSAMYLCASSPGQTTEAFFGQGTRLTVV.